This T cell receptor beta chain was sequenced for a study of T cell responses to AZD1222 COVID-19 vaccine. Trimming took off 1 base at V and 8 bases at J, with 11 bases between the two ends. Looked up from germline, CDR1 is SEHNR and CDR2 is FQNEAQ (reference sequence). There are 13 residues in the CDR3. Here immunoSEQ multiplex PCR was the method, and the copy in TCRdb shows in-frame clones only, minus some. Of around 65,000 clones listed, less than 85% are singletons. Whole-study findings and limits: There were repertoire samples only from the period after the peak T cell response. Receipt of two AZD1222 doses was followed by a rise in Spike-specific TCR breadth and depth.

With respect to this clone: Antigen: not known.

The sample here was peripheral blood, taken 28 days after the second AZD1222 dose. The origin of this receptor is an adult who received the AZD1222 COVID-19 vaccine. The gene calls are TRBV7-9 and TRBJ1-2; no firm D call. CDR3 residues: CASSLVAEGGYTF. DNA of the CDR3: TGTGCCAGCAGCTTAGTAGCCGAGGGAGGCTACACCTTC.